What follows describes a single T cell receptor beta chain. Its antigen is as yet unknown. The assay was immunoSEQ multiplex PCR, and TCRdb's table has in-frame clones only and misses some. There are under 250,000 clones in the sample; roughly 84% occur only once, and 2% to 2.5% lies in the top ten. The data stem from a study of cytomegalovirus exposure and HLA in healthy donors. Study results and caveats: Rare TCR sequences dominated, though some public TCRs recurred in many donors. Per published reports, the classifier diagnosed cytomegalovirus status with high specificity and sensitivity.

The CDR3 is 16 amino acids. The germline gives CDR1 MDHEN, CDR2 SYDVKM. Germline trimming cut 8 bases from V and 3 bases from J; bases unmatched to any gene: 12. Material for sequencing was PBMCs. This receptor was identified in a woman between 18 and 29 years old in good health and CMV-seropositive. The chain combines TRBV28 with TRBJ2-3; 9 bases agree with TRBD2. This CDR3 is CASVNSLAGLTDTQYF. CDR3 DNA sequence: TGTGCCAGCGTTAATAGCCTAGCGGGACTTACAGATACGCAGTATTTT.